This T cell receptor (beta chain) was documented in a study of blood T cells in healthy people across ages. Study-level background: About one barcoded beta molecule was captured per two T cells (by template switching).

The use of a sample-barcoded 5' primer and a J-beta primer mix characterized a second PCR of about 7 to 12 cycles. TCRdb itself ran the 5' RACE reads through MiXCR, one entry per CDR3 protein. Here the sample spans approximately 810,000 distinct CDR3 sequences, about 28% being singletons. Trimming cost V 0 bases and J 5 bases, with 2 bases left between them. The CDR3 spans 12 residues. Looked up from germline, CDR1 is KGHDR and CDR2 is SFDVKD. Findings and limits, study-wide: Both higher diversity and more naive CD4+ cells marked long-lived donors when set against aged donors.

In its sample, this clonotype was seen many times. The antigen remains unidentified. Specimen: blood. The clonotype originates from a woman older than 75 in good health. This chain connects TRBV24-1 to TRBJ2-3, with D uncertain. The CDR3 here is CATSDLEDTQYF. CDR3 nucleotide sequence: TGTGCCACCAGTGATTTGGAAGATACGCAGTATTTT.